This T cell receptor beta chain was captured in a study of regulatory T cells in long-lasting Graves disease (dated by TCRdb to 2020 to 2023). About the investigation overall: Patients with newly diagnosed Graves' disease had been on antithyroid drugs for under 3 months. This study used TCR sequencing and RNA sequencing of peripheral blood to compare persistent Graves' disease patients against newly diagnosed Graves' disease patients. The study was conducted in China and was registered as a clinical trial. A total of around 35 samples were covered by TCR sequencing, comprising approximately 13 persistent and 20 or so newly diagnosed Graves' disease patients. Study-level results and caveats: Only the TCR beta chain was sequenced and analyzed. Persistent Graves' disease patients showed lower TCR Shannon entropy and fewer highly expanded clones than newly diagnosed patients, suggesting clonal expansion. The small sample size was acknowledged by the authors as a limitation that may reduce accuracy. Persistent patients shared more public clonotypes among themselves (more than 2,500) than newly diagnosed patients did (approximately 970). Peripheral blood alone was examined, since thyroid tissue, which constituted the primary lesion, could not be accessed.

Comments on this clonotype: There is no known antigen for this receptor. A much more abundant neighbour one base away suggests this may be a read error.

The time point label, read with the paper, signifies: newly diagnosed GD, antithyroid drugs for less than 3 months. For both TCR sequencing and RNA sequencing, RNA was extracted from PBMCs in TRIzol. The diagnosis of Graves' disease was made according to American Thyroid Association guidelines. The patients came from an endocrinology department in Xi'an, China. Each patient gave around 9.2 milliliters of peripheral blood, collected in an EDTA anticoagulant tube. Ficoll Paque Plus density gradient separation was used to isolate PBMCs, and no further T cell sorting was done. An Agilent 2100 Bioanalyzer and agarose gel were used to check RNA quality, while a NanoDrop 2000 measured RNA concentration. Library preparation used multiplex PCR. The instrument was an Illumina HiSeq 4000. TCR beta libraries were built with iRepertoire HTBI primers and Arm-PCR amplification of CDR3 regions. Before sequencing, the PCR products underwent gel purification. Under the source paper's analysis protocol: Gene usage analysis of CDR3 amino acid clonotypes used the roughly 60 TRBV and some 13 TRBJ segments found across samples. COPE and FqMerger were used to merge filtered high-quality paired reads into contigs. BLAST was used to align contigs to the IMGT TRBV, TRBD and TRBJ reference genes, and CDR3 was defined following IMGT. Any clonotype with a frequency above 0.1% was counted as a highly expanded clone. Repertoire diversity was measured by Shannon entropy, and V-J evenness by the Gini coefficient. A clonotype was considered public if more than one individual shared it. TCRdb redid the processing of the public reads, applying fastp at Q25 and MiXCR, and retained in-frame beta chains. Every distinct CDR3 protein forms one entry, paired with its most common genes and DNA. TCRdb's processing, not the authors' own work, is the source of the V and J calls. A total of around 470,000 distinct CDR3 sequences appear in this sample, around 13% of them only once. Roughly 15% of the sample rests with the top ten.

Separately, the same data were catalogued under a study of T cells in Graves' hyperthyroidism and ophthalmopathy. Looking at the second paper: Stable Graves' hyperthyroidism was defined as the absence of progression to ophthalmopathy over 18 months of follow-up. Hyperthyroidism patients were aged 18 to 65 years and newly diagnosed, with disease duration of less than 2 months. Any patient with an uncontrolled infection, another autoimmune disease, pregnancy or lactation was excluded. Diagnoses were based on clinical symptoms, serum thyroxine and TRAb, thyroid ultrasound and orbital computed tomography. For the first round of RT-PCR on the TCR CDR3, the HTBI primer set was used together with the Qiagen OneStep RT-PCR kit. Most expanded thyroid clonotypes (frequency above 0.001) were also detected in blood, a finding suggesting that blood repertoires may reflect thyroid immune responses. Ophthalmopathy was separated from stable hyperthyroidism by a 13 V-J signature model, with just over 85% sensitivity and approximately 81% specificity obtained in cross-validation and 80%/75% obtained in testing. During validation, the model predicted progression to ophthalmopathy a median of around six months ahead of onset, with almost 71% sensitivity and around 72% specificity. TCR V-J signatures able to tell the groups apart were searched for in a discovery cohort of about a hundred patients, of whom 43 had Graves' ophthalmopathy and 55 to 60 had stable Graves' hyperthyroidism. Prospective prediction of ophthalmopathy was tested in an independent validation cohort of 18 to 20 hyperthyroidism patients and around 16 patients who later progressed to ophthalmopathy. The roughly 94 discovery patients were randomly split 7:3 into training and test sets. In about 6 Graves' hyperthyroidism patients, the study also compared T-cell repertoires from thyroid tissue with T-cell repertoires from blood. Following sampling, methimazole starting at 30 mg daily was given to hyperthyroidism patients, and high-dose intravenous methylprednisolone was given to ophthalmopathy patients. Libraries were constructed in a second round of multiplex PCR, after which size selection and purification were carried out. Sequencing of the libraries was done on an Illumina HiSeq2000 using paired-end 100 bp reads. SOAPnuke was used to process the raw data, throwing out any read that contained adapters or uncalled bases, had a mean Phred below 15, or lacked an exact constant-primer or identifier match. COPE v1.2.5 was used to merge high-quality paired reads, and clonotypes were defined as unique nucleotide sequences. MiTCR v1.1 was used to align the clonotypes against IMGT TRBV, TRBD and TRBJ reference segments. The analysis included only V-J combinations with a frequency above 0.0001, which together covered around 99% of the repertoires. A TCS score was defined as the ratio of F50 (clonal expansion) to E x V (chaos), with BLOSUM62-based TCRdist applied between CDR3 peptides within each V-J. Welch's t-statistics and random forest reduced 514 V-J features to roughly 13, which were used in a naive Bayes classifier (R e1071). Sample size was not statistically predetermined, and blinding of investigators to group allocation was not performed. According to the paper, TCR Vbeta CDR3 sequencing was carried out on 120 to 150 peripheral blood samples, which came from fewer than 50 ophthalmopathy, fewer than 80 hyperthyroidism and about 17 progressor patients.

This clonotype originated in a woman aged 50 to 65 with Graves disease. Donor details come from another sample of the same person, matched by shared clones. Sequenced material: peripheral blood mononuclear cells (PBMCs), taken at new diagnosis, from a patient treated with antithyroid drugs.

CDR3 loop: CAVSDHGQGVTDTQYF. The sequenced DNA is TGTGCCGTCAGTGACCATGGACAGGGTGTGACAGATACGCAGTATTTT. The chain uses TRBV10-3 and TRBJ2-3, with 8 bases aligning to TRBD1. CDR1 is given as ENHRY and CDR2 as SYGVKD, both from the germline V gene. From the cysteine up to the phenylalanine, the CDR3 has a length of 16 residues. Left in the record is the CDR3 DNA by itself, 48 bases read in frame from the first base.